The 14 T cell receptor beta chains in this list originate from one sample, sequenced in a study of T cells after yellow fever vaccination. TCRdb fed the 5' RACE reads into MiXCR, producing one record per CDR3 protein. The sample shows approximately 340,000 distinct CDR3 sequences, 8.5% to 10% of them seen only once. The sample consisted of PBMCs, taken on the day of the first yellow fever vaccination. The receptors were sampled from a man aged 18 to 30 who received the YFV17D yellow fever vaccine.

Regarding this clonotype: This clone may be a read error of a much larger clone one base away. The rearrangement uses TRBV7-2 and TRBJ2-3, with D possibly TRBD1 on 6 matching bases. Germline V gene sequence: CDR1 SGHTA, CDR2 FQGNSA. The V end lost 0 bases, the J end lost 4 bases, and 8 bases lay between the germline ends. The CDR3 length is 14 residues. The chain's CDR3 is CASSLAGASDTQYF. The CDR3 coding sequence is TGTGCCAGCAGCTTAGCGGGGGCCTCAGATACGCAGTATTTT.

The V and J genes are TRBV5-4 and TRBJ2-5; D is unclear. There are 14 residues in the CDR3. Germline V gives CDR1 SGHNT, CDR2 YYREEE (reference sequence). V gave up 3 bases and J gave up 4 bases, with 13 bases separating them. CDR3 bases: TGTGCCAGCAGCTCGAAATTGGACGTAGAGACCCAGTACTTC. This codes for CASSSKLDVETQYF.

There are many counts of this clonotype. The rearrangement joins TRBV5-1 to TRBJ1-1; D might be TRBD1 (5 bases). Germline CDR1 is SGHRS and CDR2 is YFSETQ. The CDR3 loop spans 14 amino acids. Trimming stripped 3 bases from V and 2 bases from J, with 11 bases between. Written as DNA, the CDR3 is TGCGCCAGCAGCTCGACAGCGTCAAACACTGAAGCTTTCTTT. This codes for CASSSTASNTEAFF.

V is TRBV11-2 and J is TRBJ2-4, with D possibly called TRBD1 or TRBD2 (5 bases each). Germline CDR1 SGHAT, CDR2 FQNNGV. The CDR3 is made up of 14 amino acids. V lost 8 bases, J lost 2 bases, and 13 bases lay in between. The CDR3 protein is CASGLWGSKNIQYF. The CDR3 nucleotides read TGTGCCAGCGGACTCTGGGGGTCCAAAAACATTCAGTACTTC.

This clonotype has only a few counts. The gene calls are TRBV3-1 and TRBJ2-1, with unresolved D. Trimming cost V 1 base and J 2 bases, with 9 bases left between them. The CDR3 sequence is 15 residues long. Germline lookup yields CDR1 LGHDT and CDR2 YNNKEL (reference sequence). CDR3 sequence: CASSQVAQTYNEQFF. The DNA of the CDR3 is TGTGCCAGCAGCCAAGTCGCTCAGACCTACAATGAGCAGTTCTTC.

This clonotype was seen a handful of times. The chain recombines TRBV10-3 with TRBJ2-1; D perhaps matches TRBD1 (6 bases). The CDR3 has 15 residues. Germline V gives CDR1 ENHRY, CDR2 SYGVKD. Deletions cut 8 bases from V and 6 bases from J, with 20 bases between. CDR3 residues: CAIDRRDKRSNEQFF. The CDR3, as DNA: TGTGCCATCGACCGCCGGGACAAGAGGAGCAATGAGCAGTTCTTC.

Many counts were recorded for this clonotype. The CDR3 reads CASRGTAVGEQYV. CDR3 in DNA: TGTGCCAGCAGAGGGACCGCGGTGGGCGAGCAGTACGTC. The chain combines TRBV6-6 with TRBJ2-7; D possibly uses TRBD1 or TRBD2 (5 bases each). There are 13 residues in the CDR3. Germline lookup yields CDR1 MNHNY and CDR2 SVGAGI (reference sequence). V was cut by 6 bases and J by 6 bases, with 15 bases left in between.

This clonotype was seen repeatedly, ten times or more. The genes are TRBV11-1 and TRBJ2-1; tentatively, D is TRBD2 (5 bases). V lost 4 bases and J 6 bases, leaving 19 bases between the germline ends. The V gene's germline CDR1 is SGHAT and CDR2 FQDESV (reference sequence). The CDR3 has 16 amino acids. CDR3 DNA sequence: TGTGCCAGCAGCTCGACTCCGGGATTTCACAGCAATGAGCAGTTCTTC. It codes for CASSSTPGFHSNEQFF.

This clonotype was counted between two and nine times. Written as DNA, the CDR3 is TGTGCCAGCATCGAACTTGCAGATACGCAGTATTTT. It codes for CASIELADTQYF. The chain joins TRBV7-9 to TRBJ2-3; no clear D. Trimming took 7 bases from V and 4 from J, leaving 9 bases between them. CDR3 length: 12 residues. Germline lookup yields CDR1 SEHNR and CDR2 FQNEAQ (reference sequence).

This clonotype was counted ten times or more. V gene TRBV29-1 combines with J gene TRBJ2-5; D tentatively reads TRBD1 or TRBD2 (5 bases each). The CDR3 extends over 14 amino acids. With 4 bases removed from V and 4 bases from J, the gap between germline ends came to 16 bases. Germline values: CDR1 SQVTM, CDR2 ANQGSEA. The CDR3: CSVVRSGAGETQYF. CDR3 DNA: TGCAGCGTTGTGCGTTCCGGGGCGGGAGAGACCCAGTACTTC.

This clonotype showed up many times. The chain employs TRBV5-1 and TRBJ2-1, with 9 bases identical to TRBD2. From germline, CDR1 is SGHRS and CDR2 YFSETQ. The length of the CDR3 is 16 residues. V lost 3 bases and J lost 8; bases outside the gene matches: 12. Written as DNA, the CDR3 is TGCGCCAGCAGCTCTGCATCCGTGTCTAGCGGGGATGAGCAGTTCTTC. It specifies CASSSASVSSGDEQFF.

In nucleotides, the CDR3 is TGTGCCAGCAGCCCCGGGACAGGGGTGTCCCAGCCCCAGCATTTT. Translation gives CASSPGTGVSQPQHF. The chain carries TRBV7-9 and TRBJ1-5; 10 bases match TRBD1. The CDR3 spans 15 residues. Germline assignment: CDR1 SEHNR and CDR2 FQNEAQ (reference sequence). With 5 bases clipped from V and 7 bases from J, the junction kept 8 bases outside the gene matches.

CDR3 in DNA: TGTGCCAGCAGCCGCTGGACGGACATCCTTAACACTGAAGCTTTCTTT. Translating gives CASSRWTDILNTEAFF. The chain couples TRBV28 to TRBJ1-1; TRBD1 might be the D (5 bases). The CDR3 runs 16 residues. Trimming shortened V by 6 bases and J by 2 bases, and 19 bases separated the two germline ends. CDR1 is MDHEN, CDR2 SYDVKM, per germline.

This clonotype was observed at least ten times. The chain employs TRBV6-2 or TRBV6-3 and TRBJ1-2; D not resolved. CDR3 length equals 14 residues. The ends were cut back, 1 base at V and 10 bases at J, with 16 bases in the middle. Looked up from germline, CDR1 is MNHEY and CDR2 is SVGEGT. The CDR3 DNA sequence: TGTGCCAGCAGTTACTTTCGGACCTCTATGGACTACACCTTC. It translates to CASSYFRTSMDYTF.